What follows are 7 T cell receptor beta chains derived from one specimen sequenced in a study of blood T cell repertoires in COVID-19. Some clones are missing from TCRdb's copy, which holds only in-frame ones; the method was immunoSEQ multiplex PCR. The profile shows about 200,000 clones, around nine tenths of them singletons. The sequenced sample consisted of peripheral blood. These receptor sequences come from a woman in her thirties or forties who had recovered from COVID-19.

This clone was detected a few times. The chain is built from TRBV4-2 and TRBJ1-6, with 8 bases that match TRBD1. Trimming at V came to 1 base and at J to 0 bases, leaving 11 bases not matched to a gene. Germline loops: CDR1 LGHNA, CDR2 YNFKEQ. The length of the CDR3 is 20 residues. The CDR3 DNA is TGTGCCAGCAGCCAAGGGCCGGGACAGGACAAGAGCTCCTATAATTCACCCCTCCACTTT. This codes for CASSQGPGQDKSSYNSPLHF.

The chain has TRBV28 and TRBJ1-1; D is perhaps TRBD1 (6 bases). The CDR3 contains 13 residues. The V end was cut by 8 bases, the J end by 11 bases, with 21 bases between. Germline CDR1 is MDHEN and CDR2 is SYDVKM. The CDR3, as DNA: TGTGCCAGCGAGGAAACCCCGGGGCAGGGGGCTTTCTTT. It translates to CASEETPGQGAFF. The full variable domain, completed using reference TRBV28 and TRBJ1-1, is DVKVTQSSRYLVKRTGEKVFLECVQDMDHENMFWYRQDPGLGLRLIYFSYDVKMKEKGDIPEGYSVSREKKERFSLILESASTNQTSMYLCASEETPGQGAFFGQGTRLTVV.

The rearrangement joins TRBV5-1 to TRBJ2-7, with 8 bases fitting TRBD1. There are 14 residues in the CDR3. Per germline, CDR1 SGHRS and CDR2 YFSETQ. With 4 bases clipped from V and 9 bases from J, the junction kept 12 bases outside the gene matches. CDR3 sequence (DNA): TGCGCCAGCAGCACCGGGACAGGTACCCCTGGGCAGTACTTC. This sequence encodes CASSTGTGTPGQYF.

The J gene is TRBJ2-3, the V gene TRBV7-8, with 9 nucleotides matching TRBD2. Trimming removed 4 bases from V and 4 bases from J; junction bases left unmatched: 3. The germline CDR1 and CDR2 sequences are SGHVS and FQNEAQ. The CDR3 is 14 residues long. DNA for the CDR3: TGTGCCAGCAGCTCTAGCGGGATTTCAGATACGCAGTATTTT. It specifies CASSSSGISDTQYF.

This clone was seen only once. The rearrangement uses TRBV28 and TRBJ2-1, with D possibly matching TRBD1 (7 bases). This CDR3 is built from 16 residues. V was trimmed by 5 bases and J by 1 base, leaving 15 bases between them. The germline V gene has CDR1 MDHEN and CDR2 SYDVKM. CDR3: CASSTQGGSSYNEQFF. CDR3 DNA sequence: TGTGCCAGCAGTACGCAGGGGGGAAGTTCCTACAATGAGCAGTTCTTC.

This chain uses TRBV5-1 with TRBJ2-3; TRBD1 matches 9 bases. CDR1 is SGHRS, CDR2 YFSETQ, per germline. The CDR3 sequence is 15 residues long. Unmatched junction bases numbered 6, after V lost 4 bases and J lost 3 bases. CDR3 nucleotides: TGCGCCAGCAGCCCTACAGGGGGCGAGACAGATACGCAGTATTTT. Its protein product is CASSPTGGETDTQYF.

V gene TRBV19 combines with J gene TRBJ2-5, with 9 bases matching TRBD1. The CDR3 covers 16 residues. Germline lookup yields CDR1 LNHDA and CDR2 SQIVND (reference sequence). J gave up 6 bases and V 0 bases, and 8 bases lay outside the gene matches. This CDR3 is CASSIDSPHRGQTQYF. In DNA, the CDR3 is TGTGCCAGTAGTATAGATTCCCCCCACAGGGGGCAGACCCAGTACTTC.